These T cell receptor beta chains were read from a single sample in a study of post-analysis software for immune sequencing data. One entry per CDR3 protein, called by TCRdb with MiXCR from the PCR reads. The table has under 650,000 distinct CDR3 sequences, 44% seen once. The material sequenced was blood. Receptor source: a girl aged 5-17 years with multiple sclerosis. The CDR3 runs from the conserved cysteine through the conserved F or W. A D gene is named only where the DNA matches it firmly. Clone sizes are given selectively: once, few, many, or a class where the clone is expanded.

J | size | V | D | CDR3 | DNA
TRBJ2-3 | - | TRBV12-3/TRBV12-4 | TRBD1 | CASRGQGRVTDTQYF | TGTGCCAGCAGGGGACAGGGGCGCGTCACAGATACGCAGTATTTT
TRBJ2-5 | - | TRBV3-1 | TRBD1 | CASSLTGAAETQYF | TGTGCCAGCAGCTTGACAGGGGCGGCGGAGACCCAGTACTTC
TRBJ2-5 | - | TRBV4-2 | TRBD2 | CASSQDWDYRQETQYF | TGTGCCAGCAGCCAAGATTGGGACTACAGACAAGAGACCCAGTACTTC
TRBJ2-3 | few | TRBV5-1 | TRBD2 | CASSSTSSGRATDTQYF | TGCGCCAGCAGCTCTACATCTAGCGGGAGGGCCACAGATACGCAGTATTTT
TRBJ1-4 | - | TRBV7-2 | TRBD1 | CASSLGGQGTEKLFF | TGTGCCAGCAGCTTAGGGGGACAGGGGACCGAAAAACTGTTTTTT
TRBJ1-1 | - | TRBV29-1 | - | CSGCGQLNTEAFF | TGCAGCGGATGCGGACAGCTGAACACTGAAGCTTTCTTT
TRBJ2-3 | few | TRBV6-4 | - | CASSPGRGADTQYF | TGTGCCAGCAGTCCGGGCAGGGGGGCCGATACGCAGTATTTT
TRBJ1-4 | few | TRBV7-9 | - | CASRRYEGQDEKLFF | TGTGCCAGCAGACGTTATGAGGGGCAGGATGAAAAACTGTTTTTT
TRBJ2-2 | - | TRBV12-3/TRBV12-4 | - | CASSVNTGELFF | TGTGCCAGCAGTGTAAACACCGGGGAGCTGTTTTTT
TRBJ1-5 | - | TRBV3-1 | - | CASSQDPDWGPQHF | TGTGCCAGCAGCCAAGACCCGGACTGGGGACCCCAGCATTTT
TRBJ1-4 | - | TRBV7-9 | TRBD1 | CASHPSGRGATNEKLFF | TGTGCCAGCCACCCCTCGGGCAGGGGGGCAACTAATGAAAAACTGTTTTTT
TRBJ2-5 | - | TRBV20-1 | TRBD2 | CSAREFTSGSETQYF | TGCAGTGCTAGAGAGTTCACTAGCGGGAGTGAGACCCAGTACTTC
TRBJ2-7 | - | TRBV2 | TRBD2 | CASSEGSGRANSEQYF | TGTGCCAGCAGTGAAGGGAGCGGGAGGGCCAACAGCGAGCAGTACTTC
TRBJ2-1 | - | TRBV12-3/TRBV12-4 | TRBD1 | CATGQGIYNEQFF | TGTGCCACGGGACAGGGAATTTACAATGAGCAGTTCTTC
TRBJ1-2 | - | TRBV11-2 | - | CASSLMAGRPGGYTF | TGTGCCAGCAGCTTAATGGCAGGGCGCCCTGGGGGCTACACCTTC
TRBJ1-2 | few | TRBV7-3 | - | CASSLKPAHGYTF | TGTGCCAGCAGCTTAAAACCAGCACACGGCTACACCTTC
TRBJ1-1 | - | TRBV7-2 | TRBD1 | CASSKTGGNTEAFF | TGTGCCAGCAGCAAGACAGGGGGGAACACTGAAGCTTTCTTT
TRBJ2-1 | once | TRBV5-6 | TRBD2 | CASSRRSSGSSYNEQFF | TGTGCCAGCAGCCGGCGGTCTAGCGGGAGCTCCTACAATGAGCAGTTCTTC
TRBJ2-1 | - | TRBV5-1 | - | CASSFEEGSRQFF | TGCGCCAGCAGCTTCGAAGAGGGGTCTCGGCAGTTCTTC
TRBJ2-5 | few | TRBV5-1 | - | CASSSVGEETQYF | TGCGCCAGCAGTTCCGTGGGAGAAGAGACCCAGTACTTC
TRBJ2-5 | - | TRBV5-1 | - | CASSAGPEETQYF | TGCGCCAGCAGCGCGGGGCCCGAAGAGACCCAGTACTTC
TRBJ2-1 | few | TRBV12-3/TRBV12-4 | TRBD2 | CASTRLAGSSYNEQFF | TGTGCCAGCACCAGACTAGCGGGAAGCTCCTACAATGAGCAGTTCTTC
TRBJ2-1 | once | TRBV12-3/TRBV12-4 | TRBD2 | CASRRGTSGNEQFF | TGTGCCAGCAGACGCGGGACTAGCGGGAATGAGCAGTTCTTC
TRBJ2-3 | - | TRBV7-2 | - | CASSLTPLTSSTDTQYF | TGTGCCAGCAGCTTGACCCCCTTGACATCTTCCACAGATACGCAGTATTTT
TRBJ2-7 | - | TRBV29-1 | - | CSVGGDMYEQYF | TGCAGCGTGGGGGGAGATATGTACGAGCAGTACTTC
TRBJ2-5 | few | TRBV7-9 | - | CASSPPTETQYF | TGTGCCAGCAGCCCCCCCACAGAGACCCAGTACTTC